Detailed here is one T cell receptor beta chain. As yet, its antigen is unknown. Deletions cut 1 base from V and 1 base from J, with 7 bases between. The CDR3 length is 14 residues. The germline CDR1 and CDR2 sequences are SNHLY and FYNNEI. The data originate from a study of CD8 T cells in ankylosing spondylitis. Findings and limits, study-wide: Clones that were linked to disease were CD8+ and were relatively rare in peripheral blood. In ankylosing spondylitis patients, matched synovial fluid reportedly showed significant enrichment of disease-linked clones. Prior literature has documented some motif variants in synovial fluid and blood from reactive arthritis. What appeared characteristic of ankylosing spondylitis blood was a TCR beta motif of about eight highly homologous variants.

It was by quantitative 5'-RACE with molecular barcodes that TCR beta libraries were made. TCRdb independently ran MiXCR on the 5' RACE reads; one entry per CDR3 protein. There are some 220,000 distinct CDR3 sequences in the sample; about 6.7% occur only once, and around 14% lies in the top ten. The rearrangement uses TRBV2 and TRBJ2-5; D gene ambiguous. The sequenced sample was blood, either unsorted or a sorted T cell fraction (not recorded which). The source is a male donor with ankylosing spondylitis. CDR3 DNA sequence: TGTGCCAGCAGTGAAGGCAGCATCCAAGAGACCCAGTACTTC. It translates to CASSEGSIQETQYF.